This TCR beta chain originates from a study of T cells in localized non-small cell lung cancer. Study-wide results and caveats: Measurement of T cell clonality placed uninvolved adjacent lung highest, above the level in tumor. An association was observed between higher blood T cell density and longer overall survival. Without multi-region sequencing, intratumor heterogeneity could not be excluded.

Assay: immunoSEQ multiplex PCR; the TCRdb copy retains only in-frame clones and omits some. The data show 50,000 or so clones, 80% seen once. Germline V CDR1 and CDR2: SGDLS, YYNGEE. The CDR3 totals 15 residues. Trimming left V 0 bases short and J 3 bases short, with 12 bases between. There are a few counts of this clone. Its specificity is unknown. The sequence derives from a woman between 35 and 70 years old with stage II lung adenocarcinoma. The sequenced sample was PBMCs, obtained before any cancer treatment. The chain couples TRBV9 to TRBJ1-1, with D maybe TRBD1 (5 bases). CDR3 nucleotides: TGTGCCAGCAGCGTAGCCCCAGGGATAGACACTGAAGCTTTCTTT. Amino acids: CASSVAPGIDTEAFF.